The next 21 T cell receptor beta chains were all read from a single sample in a study of blood T cells in healthy people across ages. Alongside a J-beta primer mix, a sample-barcoded 5' primer served in a second PCR lasting 7 to 11 cycles. TCRdb analysed the 5' RACE reads with MiXCR anew, one entry per CDR3 protein. This sample has 780,000 or so distinct CDR3 sequences; more than 55% occur once, and the top ten carry approximately 24%. Specimen: blood. Receptors originate from a middle-aged man in good health.

This clonotype was picked up one time. This sequence joins TRBV2 and TRBJ2-5; D gene uncertain. Germline values: CDR1 SNHLY, CDR2 FYNNEI. This CDR3 region has 12 residues. The V gene lost 1 base and the J gene lost 2 bases, with 2 bases spanning the gap. CDR3 coding DNA: TGTGCCAGCAGTGAAGAGCAAGAGACCCAGTACTTC. Translation gives CASSEEQETQYF.

This clonotype has a handful of counts. J is TRBJ1-2 and V is TRBV11-2, with no clear D. Trimming removed 2 bases from V and 10 bases from J, with 23 bases in between. This CDR3 has 16 amino acids. Germline CDR1 is SGHAT and CDR2 is FQNNGV. The CDR3 DNA follows: TGTGCCAGCAGCTTATTACAGTGGTCCTCTTTTCCGTACTACACCTTC. This codes for CASSLLQWSSFPYYTF.

The chain is built from TRBV25-1 and TRBJ1-2; no firm D call. Germline V gene data show CDR1 as MGHDK and CDR2 as SYGVNS. V dropped 4 bases and J dropped 6 bases, with 12 bases sitting between them. The CDR3 has 13 residues. CDR3 amino acids: CASSGVPPNGYTF. The CDR3 DNA reads TGTGCCAGCAGTGGGGTCCCTCCCAATGGCTACACCTTC.

This clonotype has just a few counts. The chain is built from TRBV6-2 or TRBV6-3 and TRBJ1-1, with D perhaps TRBD1 (6 bases). Trimming took off 4 bases at V and 1 base at J, with 19 bases between the two ends. This CDR3 comprises 17 residues. The germline CDR1 and CDR2 sequences are MNHEY and SVGEGT. In DNA, the CDR3 is TGTGCCAGCAGTTCCCAGGGGACGGAATGGGCGAACACTGAAGCTTTCTTT. Translating it yields CASSSQGTEWANTEAFF.

This clonotype appeared a few times. This chain uses TRBV29-1 with TRBJ2-1; D is ambiguous. V lost 0 bases and J lost 5, with 14 bases in between. Looked up from germline, CDR1 is SQVTM and CDR2 is ANQGSEA. The CDR3 totals 15 residues. The CDR3 nucleotides are TGCAGCGTTGAAGACTCGGATTCTCCGAACAATGAGCAGTTCTTC. Translated, it gives CSVEDSDSPNNEQFF.

The V gene is TRBV29-1, the J gene TRBJ1-1; maybe TRBD1 (5 bases). Germline assignment: CDR1 SQVTM and CDR2 ANQGSEA. The CDR3 runs 13 residues. V was clipped by 7 bases and J by 4 bases, with 16 bases between them. As DNA, the CDR3 is TGCAGCGGGGAAAACGACGGGGGCACTGAAGCTTTCTTT. It encodes CSGENDGGTEAFF.

This rearrangement joins TRBV4-3 to TRBJ2-1; unclear D gene. The CDR3 has 16 amino acids. CDR1 is LGHNA and CDR2 is YSLEER in the germline V gene. Trimming removed 0 bases at V and 0 bases at J, with 9 bases between. This CDR3 reads CASSQETIDSYNEQFF. The DNA of the CDR3 is TGCGCCAGCAGCCAAGAAACTATCGACTCCTACAATGAGCAGTTCTTC.

The rearrangement uses TRBV5-1 and TRBJ2-3; D remains unclear. Trimming took off 2 bases at V and 0 bases at J, with 22 bases between the two ends. The CDR3 is made up of 19 amino acids. Per the germline V gene, CDR1 is SGHRS and CDR2 is YFSETQ. In DNA form, the CDR3 reads TGCGCCAGCAGCTTAGTCACAGTCATTCATGAAACTAGCACAGATACGCAGTATTTT. This sequence encodes CASSLVTVIHETSTDTQYF.

This clonotype was observed a few times. The V call is TRBV5-1, the J call TRBJ2-7; D unclear. The V gene's germline CDR1 is SGHRS and CDR2 YFSETQ. CDR3 size: 13 residues. Between the trimmed V and J ends, which lost 6 bases and 2 bases, there was a span of 12 bases. The DNA for the CDR3 is TGCGCCAGCATCGGGCCGACACCCTACGAGCAGTACTTC. Residues: CASIGPTPYEQYF.

This clonotype was detected once. V and J are TRBV25-1 and TRBJ2-1; no firm D call. The closer fit of TRBJ2-7 to the DNA end suggests the J call may be wrong. Germline V lookup: CDR1 MGHDK, CDR2 SYGVNS. This CDR3 comprises 17 residues. The CDR3 sequence is CASSAPPGRLGYYEQYF. CDR3 coding DNA: TGTGCCAGCAGTGCCCCTCCGGGCAGGCTCGGCTACTACGAGCAGTACTTC.

This clonotype was recorded only once. The chain has TRBV20-1 and TRBJ2-5, with 8 bases aligning to TRBD2. The CDR3 covers 15 residues. The V and J ends lost 5 bases and 3 bases, in that order; junction bases with no gene match: 11. Germline values: CDR1 DFQATT, CDR2 SNEGSKA (reference sequence). The CDR3 spells CSAGPPGAGEETQYF. The CDR3 DNA is TGCAGTGCTGGACCCCCCGGAGCGGGAGAAGAGACCCAGTACTTC.

The table lists this clonotype with a few counts. This chain joins TRBV7-9 and TRBJ2-1, with no clear D. V dropped 1 base and J dropped 2 bases, with 6 bases sitting between them. Germline CDR1 SEHNR, CDR2 FQNEAQ (reference sequence). This CDR3 has 14 residues. CDR3 bases: TGTGCCAGCAGCTTAGGGCCGGCCTACAATGAGCAGTTCTTC. Amino acids: CASSLGPAYNEQFF.

This clonotype is a singleton in its sample. The chain is built from TRBV27 and TRBJ2-3; 8 positions match TRBD2. The V gene end was trimmed by 4 bases and the J gene end by 3 bases; junction bases not matched to a gene: 9. In germline, CDR1 is MNHEY, CDR2 SMNVEV (reference sequence). The CDR3 extends over 16 amino acids. The CDR3 coding sequence is TGTGCCAGCAGTTACCCTGGCGGGGGGAAAACAGATACGCAGTATTTT. Translating gives CASSYPGGGKTDTQYF.

Only a few counts were recorded for this clonotype. The gene calls are TRBV19 and TRBJ2-5; no firm D call. CDR1 is LNHDA and CDR2 is SQIVND in the germline V gene (reference sequence). The length of the CDR3 is 15 residues. Trimming took 3 bases from V and 2 from J, leaving 13 bases between them. The DNA for the CDR3 is TGTGCCAGTAGTATCATCCGGCATCCTCAAGAGACCCAGTACTTC. Its translation is CASSIIRHPQETQYF.

V and J are TRBV20-1 and TRBJ1-5; possible D gene TRBD1, 5 bases. The CDR3 spans 16 residues. CDR1 DFQATT and CDR2 SNEGSKA come from the germline V gene (reference sequence). V was trimmed by 1 base and J by 4 bases, leaving 17 bases between them. The CDR3 is CSARVPEGTANQPQHF. In DNA, the CDR3 is TGCAGTGCTAGAGTCCCCGAAGGGACGGCGAATCAGCCCCAGCATTTT.

This chain uses TRBV28 with TRBJ2-5, with 7 bases matching TRBD1. The J call is doubtful: the DNA matches TRBJ2-7 better. The germline V gene encodes CDR1 MDHEN and CDR2 SYDVKM. This CDR3 spans 12 amino acids. The CDR3 is CASTGTDYEQYF. CDR3 DNA sequence: TGTGCCAGTACCGGGACAGACTACGAGCAGTACTTC.

This clonotype has ten or more counts. The rearrangement links TRBV20-1 to TRBJ1-2; D remains ambiguous. The CDR3 runs 13 residues. V shed 0 bases and J shed 6 bases, with 11 bases lying between them. The V gene's germline CDR1 is DFQATT and CDR2 SNEGSKA (reference sequence). The CDR3 here is CSARDLSGNGYTF. DNA of the CDR3: TGCAGTGCTAGAGATCTTTCAGGAAATGGCTACACCTTC.

The chain combines TRBV2 with TRBJ2-1; TRBD2 agrees at 11 bases. V trimming: 1 base; J trimming: 9 bases; junction bases outside the gene matches: 5. This CDR3 is 15 amino acids long. The germline gives CDR1 SNHLY, CDR2 FYNNEI. The CDR3 reads CASSEELAGAFEQFF. The CDR3 coding sequence is TGTGCCAGCAGTGAAGAACTAGCGGGAGCCTTTGAGCAGTTCTTC.

The V and J genes are TRBV29-1 and TRBJ2-5, with a possible D match to TRBD2 (5 bases). V lost 6 bases and J lost 5, with 13 bases in between. CDR1 and CDR2 from the germline V gene are SQVTM and ANQGSEA. This CDR3 region has 12 residues. CDR3 bases: TGCAGCGTGGGGAGCCTTTGGGAGACCCAGTACTTC. This sequence encodes CSVGSLWETQYF.

This clonotype was recorded only once. The J gene is TRBJ2-3, the V gene TRBV7-8, with 9 positions matching TRBD2. The V gene's germline CDR1 is SGHVS and CDR2 FQNEAQ. There are 16 residues in the CDR3. The V gene end was trimmed by 3 bases and the J gene end by 1 base; junction bases not matched to a gene: 5. This chain's CDR3 is CASSLVAGVRTDTQYF. The CDR3 DNA sequence: TGTGCCAGCAGCTTGGTAGCGGGAGTACGCACAGATACGCAGTATTTT.

This clonotype was observed a handful of times. This chain uses TRBV29-1 with TRBJ2-4, with D possibly matching TRBD1 (5 bases). The CDR3 covers 13 residues. The ends were cut back, 6 bases at V and 0 bases at J, with 9 bases in the middle. The V gene's germline CDR1 is SQVTM and CDR2 ANQGSEA. CDR3 nucleotides: TGCAGCGTATCAGGGCTAGCCAAAAACATTCAGTACTTC. It encodes CSVSGLAKNIQYF.